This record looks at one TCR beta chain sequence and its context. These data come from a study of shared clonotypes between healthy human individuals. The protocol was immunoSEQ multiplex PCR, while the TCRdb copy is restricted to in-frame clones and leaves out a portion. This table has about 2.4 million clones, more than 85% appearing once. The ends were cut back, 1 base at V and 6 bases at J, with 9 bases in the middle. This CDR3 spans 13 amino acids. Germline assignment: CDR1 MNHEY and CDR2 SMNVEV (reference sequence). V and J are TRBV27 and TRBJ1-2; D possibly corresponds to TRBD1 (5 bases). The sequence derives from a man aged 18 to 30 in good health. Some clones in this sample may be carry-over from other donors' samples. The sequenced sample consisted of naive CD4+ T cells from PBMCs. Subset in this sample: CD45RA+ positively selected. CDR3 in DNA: TGTGCCAGCAGTTTATTTCGGGGGAATGGCTACACCTTC. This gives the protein CASSLFRGNGYTF.